The source of this TCR beta chain is a study of cytomegalovirus exposure and HLA in healthy donors. Findings of the study overall: What was likely a sequencing artifact was a cluster of highly shared sequence variants. The later analysis indicated that the majority of CMV-associated TCR beta chains appeared HLA-restricted.

Use of 60 Vbeta and 13 Jbeta primers characterized the PCR. Sequencing used immunoSEQ multiplex PCR; TCRdb keeps in-frame clones, though not all of them. The data show some 140,000 clones, about 80% seen once. On this clone: No antigen is known for it.

The source material was PBMCs. The sequence derives from a middle-aged man in good health and CMV-seropositive.

The CDR3 loop reads CASSQFPGEQFF. The DNA for the CDR3 is TGTGCCAGCAGCCAATTCCCGGGTGAGCAGTTCTTC. The chain joins TRBV7-6 to TRBJ2-1; no clear D gene. V lost 5 bases to trimming and J lost 9 bases, with 11 bases between them. Germline CDR1 is SGHVS and CDR2 is FNYEAQ. There are 12 residues in the CDR3. Looking up the rest from reference TRBV7-6 and TRBJ2-1 gives the full variable domain: GAGVSQSPRYKVTKRGQDVALRCDPISGHVSLYWYRQALGQGPEFLTYFNYEAQQDKSGLPNDRFSAERPEGSISTLTIQRTEQRDSAMYRCASSQFPGEQFFGPGTRLTVL.